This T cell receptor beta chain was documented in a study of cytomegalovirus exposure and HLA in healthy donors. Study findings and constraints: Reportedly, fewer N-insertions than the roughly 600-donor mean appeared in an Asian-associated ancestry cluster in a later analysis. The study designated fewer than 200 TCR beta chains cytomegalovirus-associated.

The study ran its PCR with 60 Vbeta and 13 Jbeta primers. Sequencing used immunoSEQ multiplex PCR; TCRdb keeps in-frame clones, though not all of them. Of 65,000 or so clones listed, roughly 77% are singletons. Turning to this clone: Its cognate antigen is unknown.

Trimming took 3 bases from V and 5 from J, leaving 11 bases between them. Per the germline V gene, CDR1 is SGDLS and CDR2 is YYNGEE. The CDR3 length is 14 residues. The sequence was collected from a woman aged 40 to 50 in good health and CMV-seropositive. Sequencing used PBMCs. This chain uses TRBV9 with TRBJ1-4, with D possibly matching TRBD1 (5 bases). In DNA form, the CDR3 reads TGTGCCAGCAGCGAGGGGTCTGCGAATGAAAAACTGTTTTTT. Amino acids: CASSEGSANEKLFF.